This T cell receptor beta chain appears in the sequencing data of a study of beta chain features in type 1 diabetes. Study at large: Age, gender, cell numbers and subset yield matched between patients and controls.

Expressed TCRB transcripts were sequenced because the entire RNA isolate underwent reverse transcription. Sequencing of naive, central memory and regulatory T cell samples gave an average of roughly 3.5 million reads. Sequencing was performed with immunoSEQ multiplex PCR; in TCRdb, only in-frame clones are kept and a portion is missing. The table has 900,000 or so clones, roughly 15% seen once. A CD45RO/CCR7/CD25/CD127/CD95/CD27 panel sorted naive, central memory, regulatory and stem cell-like memory CD4+ cells. The CDR3 is 15 residues long. The V and J ends lost 5 bases and 0 bases, in that order; junction bases with no gene match: 4. Germline CDR1 and CDR2: SGHVS and FQNEAQ.

This receptor was identified in a woman aged 18 to 35 in good health. This chain links TRBV7-8 with TRBJ1-5; 7 bases agree with TRBD1. The specimen sequenced was naive CD4+ T cells from blood. The CDR3 DNA sequence: TGTGCCAGCAGCCCCGGACAGGTTAGCAATCAGCCCCAGCATTTT. Amino acid sequence: CASSPGQVSNQPQHF. Full variable domain (missing parts from reference TRBV7-8 and TRBJ1-5): GAGVSQSPRYKVAKRGQDVALRCDPISGHVSLFWYQQALGQGPEFLTYFQNEAQLDKSGLPSDRFFAERPEGSVSTLKIQRTQQEDSAVYLCASSPGQVSNQPQHFGDGTRLSIL.